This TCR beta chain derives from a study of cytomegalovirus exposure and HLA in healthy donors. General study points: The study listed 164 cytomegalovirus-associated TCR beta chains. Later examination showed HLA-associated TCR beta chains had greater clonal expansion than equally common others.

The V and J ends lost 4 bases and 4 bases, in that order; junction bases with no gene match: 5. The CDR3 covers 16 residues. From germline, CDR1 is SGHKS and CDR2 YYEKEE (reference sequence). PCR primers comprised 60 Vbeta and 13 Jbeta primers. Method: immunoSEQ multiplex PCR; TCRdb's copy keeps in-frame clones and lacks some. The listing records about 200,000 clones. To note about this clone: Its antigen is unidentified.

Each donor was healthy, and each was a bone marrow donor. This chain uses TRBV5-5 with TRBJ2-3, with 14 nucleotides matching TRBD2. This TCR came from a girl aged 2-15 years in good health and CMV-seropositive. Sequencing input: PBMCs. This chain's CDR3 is CASSTRLAGGADTQYF. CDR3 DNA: TGTGCCAGCAGCACACGACTAGCGGGAGGGGCAGATACGCAGTATTTT.